These T cell receptor beta chains were read from a single sample in a study of cytomegalovirus exposure and HLA in healthy donors. Here immunoSEQ multiplex PCR was the method, and the copy in TCRdb shows in-frame clones only, minus some. This sample has 160,000 or so clones; 88% occur once, and the top ten carry 2.5% to 3%. The material sequenced was PBMCs. The receptors were sampled from a man aged 18 to 35 in good health and CMV-seronegative. The CDR3 runs from the conserved cysteine through the conserved F or W. The D gene is left open where the match is weak. Expanded clones are given a class, and other clones once, few, many or no size at all.

V gene: TRBV13
clone size: -
D gene: TRBD2
J gene: TRBJ2-1
CDR3 DNA: TGTGCCAGCAGTAATAAACCGGGACTAGGGGACAATGAGCAGTTCTTC
CDR3 protein: CASSNKPGLGDNEQFF

V gene: TRBV6-5
clone size: -
D gene: TRBD2
J gene: TRBJ2-3
CDR3 DNA: TGTGCCAGTAAGCCGACTAGCGGGGGGACAGATACGCAGTATTTT
CDR3 protein: CASKPTSGGTDTQYF

V gene: TRBV6-5
clone size: -
D gene: TRBD1
J gene: TRBJ1-1
CDR3 DNA: TGTGCCAGCAGTGGCCGGACAGGGTGGAACACTGAAGCTTTCTTT
CDR3 protein: CASSGRTGWNTEAFF

V gene: TRBV7-9
clone size: -
D gene: -
J gene: TRBJ2-5
CDR3 DNA: TGTGCCAGCAGCTTTCCTTACAGGGTTCGGCTAGAGACCCAGTACTTC
CDR3 protein: CASSFPYRVRLETQYF

V gene: TRBV5-1
clone size: -
D gene: -
J gene: TRBJ2-5
CDR3 DNA: TGCGCCAGCAGCCGCGACGGAGAACGGAGAGAGACCCAGTACTTC
CDR3 protein: CASSRDGERRETQYF

V gene: TRBV7-2
clone size: -
D gene: TRBD1
J gene: TRBJ1-1
CDR3 DNA: TGTGCCAGCAGCCCCCGAGGGACAGGGGGCTCTGGGGGAGCTTTCTTT
CDR3 protein: CASSPRGTGGSGGAFF

V gene: TRBV10-1
clone size: -
D gene: TRBD1
J gene: TRBJ1-2
CDR3 DNA: TGCGCCAGCAGTGAGGCCGGGACAGACTATGGCTACACCTTC
CDR3 protein: CASSEAGTDYGYTF

V gene: TRBV28
clone size: few
D gene: -
J gene: TRBJ1-2
CDR3 DNA: TGTGCCAGCAGTTCAGGGGTGGGTTATGGCTACACCTTC
CDR3 protein: CASSSGVGYGYTF

V gene: TRBV4-3
clone size: -
D gene: -
J gene: TRBJ1-2
CDR3 DNA: TGCGCCAGCAGCCAAGAATCGGGGGCTAACTATGGCTACACCTTC
CDR3 protein: CASSQESGANYGYTF

V gene: TRBV4-1
clone size: -
D gene: TRBD1
J gene: TRBJ2-7
CDR3 DNA: TGCGCCAGCAGCCCCGCTGGACAGGGGTCCCCGGGCGAGCAGTACTTC
CDR3 protein: CASSPAGQGSPGEQYF

V gene: TRBV5-1
clone size: -
D gene: TRBD1
J gene: TRBJ1-2
CDR3 DNA: TGCGCCAGCAGTCGGGACAGATTCTATGGCTACACCTTC
CDR3 protein: CASSRDRFYGYTF

V gene: TRBV7-2
clone size: -
D gene: -
J gene: TRBJ1-1
CDR3 DNA: TGTGCCAGCAGCTTAGAGGGAGGAACTTTGGTCACTGAAGCTTTCTTT
CDR3 protein: CASSLEGGTLVTEAFF

V gene: TRBV11-2
clone size: -
D gene: TRBD1
J gene: TRBJ2-4
CDR3 DNA: TGTGCCAGCAGCCAAGGGACAGAAGCCAAAAACATTCAGTACTTC
CDR3 protein: CASSQGTEAKNIQYF

V gene: TRBV11-2
clone size: once
D gene: TRBD1
J gene: TRBJ2-2
CDR3 DNA: TGTGCCAGCAGCCATCGACAGGGGAACACCGGGGAGCTGTTTTTT
CDR3 protein: CASSHRQGNTGELFF

V gene: TRBV28
clone size: -
D gene: -
J gene: TRBJ2-1
CDR3 DNA: TGTGCCACGTACTTCCGAGAGCAGTTCTTC
CDR3 protein: CATYFREQFF

V gene: TRBV11-2
clone size: -
D gene: -
J gene: TRBJ1-2
CDR3 DNA: TGTGCCAGCAGCCCCGATCCCCTCAGGGGCTATGGCTACACCTTC
CDR3 protein: CASSPDPLRGYGYTF

V gene: TRBV6-5
clone size: few
D gene: TRBD1
J gene: TRBJ1-1
CDR3 DNA: TGTGCCAGCAGCCCTGACAGGGACACTGAAGCTTTCTTT
CDR3 protein: CASSPDRDTEAFF

V gene: TRBV4-2
clone size: once
D gene: TRBD2
J gene: TRBJ2-2
CDR3 DNA: TGTGCCAGCAGCCAAGATAGACATGAAAGCGGGGCGGACGGGGAGCTGTTTTTT
CDR3 protein: CASSQDRHESGADGELFF

V gene: TRBV18
clone size: -
D gene: -
J gene: TRBJ2-3
CDR3 DNA: TGTGCCAGCTCACCTAGGAGTGGTTCCAACACAGATACGCAGTATTTT
CDR3 protein: CASSPRSGSNTDTQYF

V gene: TRBV29-1
clone size: few
D gene: -
J gene: TRBJ2-2
CDR3 DNA: TGCAGCGTTGGACAGAACACCGGGGAGCTGTTTTTT
CDR3 protein: CSVGQNTGELFF

V gene: TRBV7-2
clone size: -
D gene: TRBD1
J gene: TRBJ2-1
CDR3 DNA: TGTGCCAGCAGCTGGGTGGGGACAGGGGGCAGTGAGCAGTTCTTC
CDR3 protein: CASSWVGTGGSEQFF

V gene: TRBV28
clone size: -
D gene: TRBD1
J gene: TRBJ1-1
CDR3 DNA: TGTGCCAGCAGTTTTAGGGGGTCCCTGACAGGGGTAGCTTTCTTT
CDR3 protein: CASSFRGSLTGVAFF

V gene: TRBV7-9
clone size: -
D gene: TRBD1
J gene: TRBJ2-3
CDR3 DNA: TGTGCCAGCAGCTTAGTGTCAGGGGGATTCACAGATACGCAGTATTTT
CDR3 protein: CASSLVSGGFTDTQYF

V gene: TRBV6-5
clone size: -
D gene: TRBD1
J gene: TRBJ1-2
CDR3 DNA: TGTGCCAGCGCCCGGGACAGGGACTATTATGGCTACACCTTC
CDR3 protein: CASARDRDYYGYTF

V gene: TRBV9
clone size: -
D gene: -
J gene: TRBJ1-1
CDR3 DNA: TGTGCCAGCAGCGTAGTCCCGCAAGCGACTGAAGCTTTCTTT
CDR3 protein: CASSVVPQATEAFF

V gene: TRBV6-5
clone size: -
D gene: -
J gene: TRBJ1-1
CDR3 DNA: TGTGCCAGCAGTCAAACAGGGTCCACTGAAGCTTTCTTT
CDR3 protein: CASSQTGSTEAFF

V gene: TRBV7-7
clone size: -
D gene: TRBD2
J gene: TRBJ2-5
CDR3 DNA: TGTGCTAGCAGCCTAGCGGGAGGAGAGACCCAGTACTTC
CDR3 protein: CASSLAGGETQYF

V gene: TRBV6-1
clone size: -
D gene: TRBD2
J gene: TRBJ2-1
CDR3 DNA: TGTGCCAGCAGTGAACCACTAGCGGGGAGTCGCGATGAGCAGTTCTTC
CDR3 protein: CASSEPLAGSRDEQFF

V gene: TRBV28
clone size: -
D gene: TRBD1
J gene: TRBJ2-5
CDR3 DNA: TGTGCCAGCAAACCAGGGGGAGAAGAGACCCAGTACTTC
CDR3 protein: CASKPGGEETQYF

V gene: TRBV29-1
clone size: -
D gene: -
J gene: TRBJ1-2
CDR3 DNA: TGCAGCGTTGATCTCCGGGACATATCTTCTAACTATGGCTACACCTTC
CDR3 protein: CSVDLRDISSNYGYTF

V gene: TRBV27
clone size: -
D gene: -
J gene: TRBJ2-3
CDR3 DNA: TGTGCCAGCAGTTTGACAGGAATCACAGATACGCAGTATTTT
CDR3 protein: CASSLTGITDTQYF

V gene: TRBV7-2
clone size: -
D gene: TRBD2
J gene: TRBJ2-1
CDR3 DNA: TGTGCCAGCAGCCCCCTTATTAGGACTAGCGGGAGGGCGAATGAGCAGTTCTTC
CDR3 protein: CASSPLIRTSGRANEQFF

V gene: TRBV21-1
clone size: -
D gene: -
J gene: TRBJ1-6
CDR3 DNA: TGTGCCAGCCCAGGGATCGGCTCACCCCTCCACTTT
CDR3 protein: CASPGIGSPLHF

V gene: TRBV2
clone size: -
D gene: TRBD1
J gene: TRBJ1-5
CDR3 DNA: TGTGCCAGCGGGACAGAATATAGCAATCAGCCCCAGCATTTT
CDR3 protein: CASGTEYSNQPQHF

V gene: TRBV4-1
clone size: -
D gene: -
J gene: TRBJ1-1
CDR3 DNA: TGCGCCAGCAGCCAAGTTACCAATGGGCACACTGAAGCTTTCTTT
CDR3 protein: CASSQVTNGHTEAFF

V gene: TRBV2
clone size: -
D gene: TRBD1
J gene: TRBJ2-5
CDR3 DNA: TGTGCCAGCAGTGGACAGGGACCTCAAGAGACCCAGTACTTC
CDR3 protein: CASSGQGPQETQYF

V gene: TRBV27
clone size: -
D gene: TRBD1
J gene: TRBJ1-1
CDR3 DNA: TGTGCCAGCAGTCCTAACAGGGGCCGGGCTACGAGCACTGAAGCTTTCTTT
CDR3 protein: CASSPNRGRATSTEAFF

V gene: TRBV25-1
clone size: few
D gene: -
J gene: TRBJ1-5
CDR3 DNA: TGTGCCAGCACCCAGATCGTAAGCAATCAGCCCCAGCATTTT
CDR3 protein: CASTQIVSNQPQHF

V gene: TRBV29-1
clone size: -
D gene: -
J gene: TRBJ2-4
CDR3 DNA: TGCAGCGCGAGAACAGGTGTTCCCCCCCCAAACATTCAGTACTTC
CDR3 protein: CSARTGVPPPNIQYF

V gene: TRBV11-1
clone size: once
D gene: -
J gene: TRBJ2-7
CDR3 DNA: TGTGCCAGCAGCTTAGCAGGACAAGTAACATACGAGCAGTACTTC
CDR3 protein: CASSLAGQVTYEQYF

V gene: TRBV7-9
clone size: -
D gene: -
J gene: TRBJ2-7
CDR3 DNA: TGTGCCAGCAGCTCTATTCCCGACAGTTACGAGCAGTACTTC
CDR3 protein: CASSSIPDSYEQYF

V gene: TRBV7-9
clone size: -
D gene: -
J gene: TRBJ2-4
CDR3 DNA: TGTGCCAGCAACTCGGACAGTTCGGGGTTTCAGTACTTC
CDR3 protein: CASNSDSSGFQYF

V gene: TRBV4-3
clone size: -
D gene: TRBD2
J gene: TRBJ2-7
CDR3 DNA: TGCGCCAGCAGCCAAGACCGGGAGGGGGAGTACGAGCAGTACTTC
CDR3 protein: CASSQDREGEYEQYF

V gene: TRBV6-1
clone size: once
D gene: TRBD2
J gene: TRBJ2-3
CDR3 DNA: TGTGCCAGCAGTGATATAGACTTAACGGGGGGGCAAGAAGATACGCAGTATTTT
CDR3 protein: CASSDIDLTGGQEDTQYF

V gene: TRBV6-4
clone size: -
D gene: -
J gene: TRBJ2-6
CDR3 DNA: TGTGCCAGCAGTGATTCTAGAGGCACTGGGGCCAACGTCCTGACTTTC
CDR3 protein: CASSDSRGTGANVLTF

V gene: TRBV27
clone size: -
D gene: -
J gene: TRBJ1-5
CDR3 DNA: TGTGCCAGCAGTCCAAGACAAGGGGTCAGCAATCAGCCCCAGCATTTT
CDR3 protein: CASSPRQGVSNQPQHF

V gene: TRBV6-6
clone size: -
D gene: -
J gene: TRBJ2-1
CDR3 DNA: TGTGCCAGCAGAGCCCTGAAGGGGAACAATGAGCAGTTCTTC
CDR3 protein: CASRALKGNNEQFF

V gene: TRBV4-1
clone size: -
D gene: -
J gene: TRBJ1-2
CDR3 DNA: TGCGCCAGCAGCCAAGATGGGAGGGTTTATCCTGGCTACACCTTC
CDR3 protein: CASSQDGRVYPGYTF

V gene: TRBV2
clone size: -
D gene: -
J gene: TRBJ1-1
CDR3 DNA: TGTGCCAGCAGTGAAATCCGGGGGGGGAGCACTGAAGCTTTCTTT
CDR3 protein: CASSEIRGGSTEAFF

V gene: TRBV6-5
clone size: -
D gene: -
J gene: TRBJ2-3
CDR3 DNA: TGTGCCAGCTCAGTTACGACGACGGGTACGCAGTATTTT
CDR3 protein: CASSVTTTGTQYF